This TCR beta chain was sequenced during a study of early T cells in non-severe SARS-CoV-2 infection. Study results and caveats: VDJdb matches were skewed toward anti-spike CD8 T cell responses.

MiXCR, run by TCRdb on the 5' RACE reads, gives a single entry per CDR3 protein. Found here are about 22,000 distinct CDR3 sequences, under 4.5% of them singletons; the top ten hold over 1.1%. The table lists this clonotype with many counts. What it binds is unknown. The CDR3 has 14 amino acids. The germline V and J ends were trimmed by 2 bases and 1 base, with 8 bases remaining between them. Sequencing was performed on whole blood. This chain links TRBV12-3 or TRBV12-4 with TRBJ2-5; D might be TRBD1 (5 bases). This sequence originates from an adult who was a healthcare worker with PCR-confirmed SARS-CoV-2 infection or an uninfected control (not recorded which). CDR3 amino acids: CASSLRGRQETQYF. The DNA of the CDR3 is TGTGCCAGCAGTTTAAGGGGCCGCCAAGAGACCCAGTACTTC.